The present entry profiles one T cell receptor (beta chain) with its context. TCRdb re-called the 5' RACE reads and shows each CDR3 protein once, DNA omitted. Found here are over 350,000 distinct CDR3 sequences; the top ten clones hold just over 2.5%. The data stem from a study of monozygotic twins with inflammatory bowel disease. The germline V gene has CDR1 DFQATT and CDR2 SNEGSKA (reference sequence). The CDR3 consists of 12 residues. The rearrangement uses TRBV20-1 and TRBJ1-2. Specimen: blood. This receptor was identified in a human donor with ulcerative colitis or Crohn's disease, or a healthy co-twin of an affected twin (not recorded which). CDR3 in amino acids: CSALGNSYGYTF.